One TCR beta chain is described in this entry. V was shortened by 3 bases and J by 7 bases, with 6 bases between the two germline ends. The CDR3 spans 11 residues. This sample was taken from a study of T cell responses to AZD1222 COVID-19 vaccine. Repertoires were generated with immunoSEQ multiplex PCR, while TCRdb's copy carries only in-frame clones and drops some. The table shows some 150,000 clones, with more than 75% occurring only once. Sequences were derived from peripheral blood, sampled 28 days after the second AZD1222 dose. V and J are TRBV12-3 or TRBV12-4 and TRBJ1-1; the D gene is possibly TRBD1 (5 bases). The sequence derives from an adult who received the AZD1222 COVID-19 vaccine. The CDR3 sequence: CASSFGGEAFF. CDR3 nucleotide sequence: TGTGCCAGCAGTTTTGGGGGTGAAGCTTTCTTT.